This TCR beta chain came from a study of CD8+CD57+ T cells in acquired aplastic anemia. Study at large: Across the sorted CD4+ and CD8+ cells, DNA amounts averaged approximately 3 ug.

Germline lookup yields CDR1 SNHLY and CDR2 FYNNEI. The CDR3 has 16 amino acids. The V and J ends lost 6 bases and 6 bases respectively, with 23 bases between them. The template for TCR beta VDJ and CDR3 sequence profiling was genomic DNA. MiXCR, run by TCRdb on the reads, gives a single entry per CDR3 protein. Among some 280,000 distinct CDR3 sequences listed, around 60% were seen once. Specimen: sorted CD4+, CD8+, or CD8+CD57+ T cells (not recorded which) from PBMCs. This clonotype was obtained from a human donor with severe aplastic anemia or a healthy control (not recorded which). The chain uses TRBV2 and TRBJ2-5; maybe TRBD1 (5 bases). Here the CDR3 DNA reads TGTGCCAGCAGCTCCTTCGGACCAGGCACAGGTCAGACCCAGTACTTC. Residues: CASSSFGPGTGQTQYF.